This TCR beta chain came from a study of cytomegalovirus exposure and HLA in healthy donors. This CDR3 is 15 amino acids long. V lost 3 bases to trimming and J lost 2 bases, with 14 bases between them. CDR1 is SGDLS, CDR2 YYNGEE, per germline. Primers for the PCR totalled 60 Vbeta and 13 Jbeta. The assay was immunoSEQ multiplex PCR, and TCRdb's table has in-frame clones only and misses some. The sample holds fewer than 200,000 clones, 80% seen once. The chain recombines TRBV9 with TRBJ2-5; TRBD2 might be the D (5 bases). Sequencing was carried out using PBMCs. The TCR sequence derives from a male donor in good health and CMV-seronegative. The CDR3 sequence is CASSAGIGRQETQYF. The CDR3 nucleotides are TGTGCCAGCAGCGCTGGCATTGGGAGACAAGAGACCCAGTACTTC.